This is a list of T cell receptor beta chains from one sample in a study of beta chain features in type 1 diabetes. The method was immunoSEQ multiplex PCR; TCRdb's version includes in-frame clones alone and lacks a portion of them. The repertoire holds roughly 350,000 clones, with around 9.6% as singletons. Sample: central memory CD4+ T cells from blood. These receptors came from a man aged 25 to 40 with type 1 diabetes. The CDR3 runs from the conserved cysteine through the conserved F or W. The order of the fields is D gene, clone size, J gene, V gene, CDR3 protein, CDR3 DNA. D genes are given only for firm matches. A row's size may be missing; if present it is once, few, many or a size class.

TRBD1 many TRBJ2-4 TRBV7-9 CASSPGQGKNIQYF TGTGCCAGCAGCCCGGGACAGGGGAAAAACATTCAGTACTTC
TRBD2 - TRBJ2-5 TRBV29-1 CSVELAGVRETQYF TGCAGCGTTGAACTAGCGGGAGTAAGGGAGACCCAGTACTTC
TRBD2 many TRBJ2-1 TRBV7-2 CASLGGRAVANEQFF TGTGCCAGCTTAGGCGGGAGGGCCGTTGCCAATGAGCAGTTCTTC
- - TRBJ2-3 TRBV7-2 CASSPRILLIPSPDTQYF TGTGCCAGCAGCCCCCGCATCCTTCTAATCCCATCCCCAGATACGCAGTATTTT
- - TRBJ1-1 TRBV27 CASRLTSRGNTEAFF TGTGCCAGCAGACTAACCTCTAGGGGGAACACTGAAGCTTTCTTT
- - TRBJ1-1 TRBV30 CAWSHRPEVTEAFF TGTGCCTGGTCCCATCGCCCCGAGGTCACTGAAGCTTTCTTT
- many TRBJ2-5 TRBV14 CASSQDMRQQETQYF TGTGCCAGCAGCCAAGACATGAGACAGCAAGAGACCCAGTACTTC
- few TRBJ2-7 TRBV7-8 CASSPRTYSYEQYF TGTGCCAGCAGCCCCCGTACGTACTCCTACGAGCAGTACTTC
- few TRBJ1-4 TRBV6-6 CASSRDNEKLFF TGTGCCAGCAGTCGGGACAATGAAAAACTGTTTTTT
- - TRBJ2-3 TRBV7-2 CASRAWSRTDTQYF TGTGCCAGCCGAGCTTGGTCTAGGACAGATACGCAGTATTTT
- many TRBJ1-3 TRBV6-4 CASSESGGTGNTIYF TGTGCCAGCAGTGAATCAGGAGGGACTGGAAACACCATATATTTT
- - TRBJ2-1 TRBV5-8 CASSQEKTDYNEQFF TGTGCCAGCAGCCAGGAAAAGACAGACTACAATGAGCAGTTCTTC
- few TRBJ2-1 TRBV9 CASSVEYEQFF TGTGCCAGCAGCGTAGAGTATGAGCAGTTCTTC
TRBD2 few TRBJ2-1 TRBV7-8 CASRREGLYEQFF TGTGCCAGCAGGCGGGAGGGCCTTTATGAGCAGTTCTTC
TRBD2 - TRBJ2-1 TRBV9 CASSAGTSLGNEQFF TGTGCCAGCAGCGCCGGGACTAGCTTAGGGAATGAGCAGTTCTTC
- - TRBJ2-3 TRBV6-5 CASSAGPGTDTQYF TGTGCCAGCAGTGCCGGCCCTGGCACAGATACGCAGTATTTT
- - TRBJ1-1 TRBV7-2 CASSLLENTEAFF TGTGCCAGCAGCTTATTGGAGAACACTGAAGCTTTCTTT
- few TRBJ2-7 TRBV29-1 CSVVVGPSYEQYF TGCAGCGTTGTGGTGGGACCCTCCTACGAGCAGTACTTC
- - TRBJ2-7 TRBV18 CASSPLGRSYEQYF TGTGCCAGCTCACCACTCGGCAGGTCCTACGAGCAGTACTTC
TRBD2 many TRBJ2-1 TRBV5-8 CASSLYGASGKGEQFF TGTGCCAGCAGCTTGTATGGGGCTAGCGGGAAGGGTGAGCAGTTCTTC
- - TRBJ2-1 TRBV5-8 CAFGSGVYNEQFF TGTGCCTTCGGGTCAGGGGTCTACAATGAGCAGTTCTTC
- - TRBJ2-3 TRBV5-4 CASSVRLVSGTDTQYF TGTGCCAGCAGCGTGCGACTAGTATCGGGCACAGATACGCAGTATTTT
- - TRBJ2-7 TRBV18 CASSPQGSYEQYF TGTGCCAGCTCACCACAAGGTTCCTACGAGCAGTACTTC
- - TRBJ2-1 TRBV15 CATSRDGGGRRYNEQFF TGTGCCACCAGCAGAGACGGGGGCGGGAGACGTTACAATGAGCAGTTCTTC
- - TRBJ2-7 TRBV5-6 CASRPDKRPYEQYF TGTGCCAGCAGACCAGACAAGCGCCCCTACGAGCAGTACTTC
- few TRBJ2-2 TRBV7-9 CASSLAGANTGELFF TGTGCCAGCAGCTTAGCAGGAGCGAACACCGGGGAGCTGTTTTTT
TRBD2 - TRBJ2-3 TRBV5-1 CASSLGAGDAQYF TGCGCCAGCAGCCTTGGGGCGGGAGATGCGCAGTATTTT
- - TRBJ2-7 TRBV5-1 CASSSMGTQESEQYF TGCGCCAGCAGCTCAATGGGGACTCAAGAATCCGAGCAGTACTTC
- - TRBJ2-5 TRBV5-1 CASSPDWGSAAQTQYF TGCGCCAGCAGCCCGGATTGGGGGTCGGCAGCCCAGACCCAGTACTTC
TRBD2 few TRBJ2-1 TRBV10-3 CAISESTSGEQFF TGTGCCATCAGTGAGTCCACTAGCGGTGAGCAGTTCTTC
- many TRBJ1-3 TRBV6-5 CASKGGAGNTIYF TGTGCCAGCAAAGGCGGGGCTGGAAACACCATATATTTT
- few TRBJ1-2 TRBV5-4 CASSFARANYGYTF TGTGCCAGCAGCTTCGCCCGGGCTAACTATGGCTACACCTTC
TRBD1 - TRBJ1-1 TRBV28 CASTQTGGSTEAFF TGTGCCAGCACCCAGACAGGGGGCAGCACTGAAGCTTTCTTT
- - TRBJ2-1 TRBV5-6 CASSLAGRRGNEQFF TGTGCCAGCAGCTTGGCGGGCAGAAGGGGGAATGAGCAGTTCTTC
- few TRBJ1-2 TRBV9 CASSRQGSGYTF TGTGCCAGCAGCCGCCAGGGGAGTGGCTACACCTTC
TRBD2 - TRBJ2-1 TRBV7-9 CASSQGLARYNEQFF TGCGCCAGCAGCCAAGGACTAGCTCGATACAATGAGCAGTTCTTC
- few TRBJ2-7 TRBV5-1 CASSLERWEQTYEQYF TGCGCCAGCAGCTTGGAACGGTGGGAACAGACCTACGAGCAGTACTTC
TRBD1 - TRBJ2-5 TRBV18 CASSPGQGREETQYF TGTGCCAGCTCACCGGGACAGGGGAGGGAAGAGACCCAGTACTTC
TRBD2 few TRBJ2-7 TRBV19 CASSIFRPREGSYEQYF TGTGCCAGTAGTATATTTCGCCCGCGGGAGGGCTCCTACGAGCAGTACTTC
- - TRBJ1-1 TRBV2 CASSQRRVDTEAFF TGTGCCAGCAGCCAAAGGAGGGTCGACACTGAAGCTTTCTTT
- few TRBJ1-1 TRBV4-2 CASSPPYTNTEAFF TGTGCCAGCAGCCCTCCCTACACGAACACTGAAGCTTTCTTT
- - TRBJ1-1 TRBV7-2 CASSLDVSGGTEAFF TGTGCCAGCAGCTTAGATGTGAGTGGGGGGACTGAAGCTTTCTTT
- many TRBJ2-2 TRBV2 CASRLPSSAGELFF TGTGCCAGCAGGCTACCTAGTTCGGCCGGGGAGCTGTTTTTT
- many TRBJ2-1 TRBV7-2 CASNSGRGRTPTNEQFF TGTGCCAGCAACAGCGGACGCGGACGGACCCCAACAAATGAGCAGTTCTTC
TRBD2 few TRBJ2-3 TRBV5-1 CASSLGTSIFTDTQYF TGCGCCAGCAGCTTGGGGACTAGCATCTTCACAGATACGCAGTATTTT
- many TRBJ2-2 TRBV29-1 CSVAQGMDTGELFF TGCAGCGTTGCGCAGGGTATGGACACCGGGGAGCTGTTTTTT
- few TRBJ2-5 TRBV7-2 CASSLALHSQYF TGTGCCAGCAGCTTAGCGTTGCACTCACAGTACTTC
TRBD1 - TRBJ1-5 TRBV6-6 CASRLRQGYSNQPQHF TGTGCCAGCAGGCTACGACAGGGATATAGCAATCAGCCCCAGCATTTT
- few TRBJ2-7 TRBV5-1 CASSYPGQFYEQYF TGCGCCAGCAGCTATCCGGGACAATTCTACGAGCAGTACTTC
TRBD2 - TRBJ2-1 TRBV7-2 CASSPDLAGGNEQFF TGTGCCAGCAGCCCAGACCTAGCGGGAGGAAATGAGCAGTTCTTC
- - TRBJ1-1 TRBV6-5 CASSRGGTEAFF TGTGCCAGCAGCCGCGGAGGGACTGAAGCTTTCTTT
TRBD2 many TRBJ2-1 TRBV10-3 CAISESGTSGKDEQFF TGTGCCATCAGTGAGTCGGGGACTAGCGGGAAGGATGAGCAGTTCTTC
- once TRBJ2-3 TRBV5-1 CASSSRTGSTDTQYF TGCGCCAGCAGCTCCAGAACAGGGTCCACAGATACGCAGTATTTT
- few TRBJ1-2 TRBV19 CASTLKSGYGYTF TGTGCCAGTACCCTGAAGTCTGGATATGGCTACACCTTC
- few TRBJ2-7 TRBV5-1 CASAEGSPYEQYF TGCGCCAGCGCCGAGGGGAGCCCCTACGAGCAGTACTTC
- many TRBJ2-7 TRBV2 CASSEYRAYEQYF TGTGCCAGCAGTGAATACAGGGCCTACGAGCAGTACTTC
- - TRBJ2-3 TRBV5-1 CASSLAAVSDTQYF TGCGCCAGCAGCTTGGCGGCGGTGTCAGATACGCAGTATTTT
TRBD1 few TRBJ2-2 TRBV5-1 CASSFGTATTGELFF TGCGCCAGCAGCTTCGGGACAGCGACCACCGGGGAGCTGTTTTTT